This T cell receptor (beta chain) was found in a study of T cell responses to AZD1222 COVID-19 vaccine (dated by TCRdb to the early 2020s). Regarding the research as a whole: AZD1222 recipients whose second dose came at about 4 weeks and those whose second dose came at about 12 weeks were combined into one group, since spike-specific TCR depth and breadth did not differ between the two schedules. Trial participants were enrolled into age subgroups of 18-55, 56-69 and 70-plus years, which contained about 150, 27 and 61 TCR-sequenced participants, respectively. TCR sequencing was performed for approximately 240 trial participants, of whom some 200 were given two doses of AZD1222 and around 25 were given two doses of MenACWY control vaccine.

Sample time point, as interpreted from the label and publication: baseline before first vaccination. Samples from vaccinated people were obtained from the UK trials COV001 and COV002, which included a single-blind randomized controlled phase 2/3 trial of AZD1222 (ChAdOx1 nCoV-19) in healthy adults. For TCRbeta chain sequencing, PBMC samples from trial participants were taken at day 0 and at day 28 after the second dose. Inclusive of the bounding cysteine and phenylalanine, the CDR3 is 15 residues long. Only the CDR3 region is kept as DNA, spanning 45 bases read in frame from base 1. The germline V gene supplies CDR1 SGHVS and CDR2 FQNEAQ. The V end gives up 4 bases and the J end 3 bases, leaving 3 bases in the junction not matched to a gene. On this clone: There is no known antigen for this receptor. The sample holds no much larger clone one base away, and base qualities are not on file.

The CDR3 regions of human TCRbeta chains were analyzed by immunosequencing. Regarding the original processing steps: TCRs in the repertoires were matched against a reference library of SARS-CoV-2-specific TCRs that had been generated with the MIRA antigen-specificity platform. Breadth meant the fraction of unique TCRs that were SARS-CoV-2-associated, whereas depth meant the fraction of total T cells that were SARS-CoV-2-associated. Using the MIRA data, every spike-specific TCR was mapped to the spike region that the TCR reacted to and assigned to either a CD4 or a CD8 class. Log10-transformed breadth and depth values were compared by one-way ANOVA with Sidak's multiple comparisons tests. TCRdb obtained this table from immuneACCESS and retained in-frame rearrangements with V and J assigned. These tables miss some clones; where compared with another copy, unresolved V genes account for less than half of the shortfall, and the remainder is unexplained. The DNA gave D and trimming, while V, J and clone size come from that table. The sample includes about 160,000 clones, with 80% to 90% observed a single time. 4.5% to 6% of the sample rests with the top ten.

Study-wide conclusions, independent of this receptor: In the small 56-69-year group, the increase in depth fell short of significance, most likely because of low power. Because no day 14 peak-response samples were available, the repertoires could be characterized only after the peak T cell response. After two AZD1222 doses, spike-specific TCR breadth and depth were significantly higher than at day 0 and than in MenACWY recipients. Conclusions about previously exposed vaccinees were limited because only six AZD1222 recipients were SARS-CoV-2 seropositive at baseline. Participants were mostly white British, with more females than males. The authors suggested clonal diversity may have been underestimated. The vaccine-associated CD4 TCRs covered the entire spike protein, and the dominant responses fell in regions 160-218 and 743-854. Reportedly, almost half of the unique spike-specific TCRs recognized epitopes lying outside the regions that are mutated in the B.1.351 and B.1.1.7 variants.

The TCR comes from an adult in good health. In this chain, TRBV7-8 is recombined with TRBJ1-1; 12 bases in the middle match TRBD1. The starting material was peripheral blood, obtained on day 0 of AZD1222 vaccination. The DNA sequence is as follows: TGTGCCAGCAGCTCGGGACAGGGGGCTTACACTGAAGCTTTCTTT. This codes for CASSSGQGAYTEAFF.